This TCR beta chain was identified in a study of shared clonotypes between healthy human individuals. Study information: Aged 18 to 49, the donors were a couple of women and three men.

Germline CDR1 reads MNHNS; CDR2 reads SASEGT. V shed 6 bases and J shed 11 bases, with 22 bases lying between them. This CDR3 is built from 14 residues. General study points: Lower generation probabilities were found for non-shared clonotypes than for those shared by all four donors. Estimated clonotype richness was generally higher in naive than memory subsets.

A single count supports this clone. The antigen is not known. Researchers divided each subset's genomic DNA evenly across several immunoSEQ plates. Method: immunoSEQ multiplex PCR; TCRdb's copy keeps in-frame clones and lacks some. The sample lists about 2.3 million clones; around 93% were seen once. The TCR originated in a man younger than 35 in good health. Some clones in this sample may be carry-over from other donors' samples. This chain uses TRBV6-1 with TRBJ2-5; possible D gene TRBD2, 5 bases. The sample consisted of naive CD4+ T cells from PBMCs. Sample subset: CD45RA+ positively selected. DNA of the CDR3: TGTGCCAGCAGCGGACGGGGTAGTACGTCGGAGCAGTACTTC. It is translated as CASSGRGSTSEQYF.